This is a list of T cell receptor beta chains from one sample in a study of CD8+CD57+ T cells in acquired aplastic anemia. One entry per CDR3 protein results from TCRdb running MiXCR on the reads. This sample has 80,000 or so distinct CDR3 sequences, with about half found just once. Specimen: sorted CD4+, CD8+, or CD8+CD57+ T cells (not recorded which) from PBMCs. These receptors all stem from a human donor in good health, serving as a control. Each CDR3 is given with its conserved first and last residue. A D gene is named only where the DNA matches it firmly. Some rows mark clone size as missing; the rest say once, few, many or name a class of expanded clone.

NA,TRBV27,TRBJ1-2,NA,CASSFDGYGYIF,TGTGCCAGCAGTTTTGACGGATATGGCTACATCTTC
NA,TRBV20-1,TRBJ2-7,NA,CSARGTSSYEQYF,TGCAGTGCTAGGGGCACTAGCTCCTACGAGCAGTACTTC
NA,TRBV2,TRBJ2-3,TRBD2,CASSQSSGTTDTQYF,TGTGCCAGCAGTCAGTCTAGCGGTACCACAGATACGCAGTATTTT
NA,TRBV2,TRBJ2-5,TRBD2,CASSGLAGGETQYF,TGTGCCAGCAGTGGACTAGCGGGGGGGGAGACCCAGTACTTC
few,TRBV11-2,TRBJ2-3,NA,CASSSADLQSTDTQYF,TGTGCCAGCAGCTCCGCCGACTTACAGAGCACAGATACGCAGTATTTT
NA,TRBV25-1,TRBJ2-5,TRBD1,CASSTRDRGQETQYF,TGTGCCAGCAGTACCCGGGACAGGGGACAAGAGACCCAGTACTTC
many,TRBV29-1,TRBJ1-1,NA,CSTTGQGRGAEAFF,TGCAGCACCACGGGCCAGGGGAGGGGTGCTGAAGCTTTCTTT
NA,TRBV24-1,TRBJ2-1,NA,CATSDFKRVEQFF,TGTGCCACCAGTGATTTTAAGCGGGTTGAGCAGTTCTTC
many,TRBV11-2,TRBJ1-2,NA,CASSRAYDRNQHYGYTF,TGTGCCAGCAGTCGCGCCTACGACAGGAATCAGCACTATGGCTACACCTTC
NA,TRBV13,TRBJ2-3,NA,CASSLEDMRETQYF,TGTGCCAGCAGCTTAGAAGACATGAGGGAAACGCAGTATTTT
NA,TRBV10-3,TRBJ1-1,NA,CAISPDRIEAFF,TGTGCCATCAGCCCCGACAGAATTGAAGCTTTCTTT
few,TRBV3-1,TRBJ1-5,NA,CASSDDSSNQPQHF,TGTGCCAGCAGCGACGACAGTAGCAATCAGCCCCAGCATTTT
NA,TRBV29-1,TRBJ1-1,NA,CSVDGGRTRGMNTEAFF,TGCAGCGTTGATGGCGGCAGGACGCGGGGGATGAACACTGAAGCTTTCTTT
NA,TRBV2,TRBJ1-2,NA,CASSVDSYGYTF,TGTGCCAGCAGTGTAGACAGCTATGGCTACACCTTC
few,TRBV7-3,TRBJ1-5,NA,CAGRKGLGTQHF,TGTGCCGGCAGGAAAGGACTCGGGACCCAGCATTTT
NA,TRBV19,TRBJ2-4,NA,CASTPTSRGLNIQYF,TGTGCCAGTACCCCGACTAGCAGGGGCCTAAACATTCAGTACTTC
few,TRBV2,TRBJ2-2,TRBD1,CASSFGTGGNTGELFF,TGTGCCAGCAGTTTTGGGACAGGGGGCAACACCGGGGAGCTGTTTTTT
NA,TRBV25-1,TRBJ1-6,TRBD1,CATSRFQGQGFSPLHF,TGTGCCACTTCTAGGTTTCAGGGACAGGGGTTTTCACCCCTCCACTTT
NA,TRBV20-1,TRBJ2-1,TRBD2,CSARAGVAGANEQFF,TGCAGTGCTAGAGCCGGGGTAGCGGGCGCCAATGAGCAGTTCTTC
NA,TRBV7-3,TRBJ2-1,NA,CASSIEVYSEQFF,TGTGCCAGCAGCATCGAGGTTTATAGTGAGCAGTTCTTC
once,TRBV12-3/TRBV12-4,TRBJ1-2,NA,CASSFFLGDGYTF,TGTGCCAGCAGTTTCTTCTTGGGGGATGGCTACACCTTC
NA,TRBV24-1,TRBJ2-1,TRBD1,CATSGWTGANNEQFF,TGTGCCACCAGTGGATGGACAGGGGCAAACAATGAGCAGTTCTTC
NA,TRBV24-1,TRBJ1-2,NA,CATSDTRGGYTF,TGTGCCACCAGTGATACCAGGGGCGGCTACACCTTC
NA,TRBV5-1,TRBJ2-3,NA,CASSLEASFDTQYF,TGCGCCAGCAGCTTGGAGGCTAGCTTCGATACGCAGTATTTT
NA,TRBV25-1,TRBJ1-1,TRBD1,CASSRVGDRVEAFF,TGTGCCAGCAGCCGCGTAGGGGACAGGGTAGAAGCTTTCTTT
many,TRBV11-2,TRBJ2-7,NA,CASSAATGLSYEQYF,TGTGCCAGCAGCGCTGCGACCGGGCTATCCTACGAGCAGTACTTC
NA,TRBV10-1,TRBJ2-5,NA,CASSDPGETQYF,TGCGCCAGCAGTGACCCAGGGGAGACCCAGTACTTC
many,TRBV16,TRBJ2-3,TRBD2,CASSIRLAGGSSGDTQYF,TGTGCCAGCAGCATTCGACTAGCGGGAGGGTCCTCCGGAGATACGCAGTATTTT
many,TRBV6-5,TRBJ2-3,NA,CASSQTASTDTQYF,TGTGCCAGCAGTCAGACGGCTAGCACAGATACGCAGTATTTT
NA,TRBV6-5,TRBJ1-1,NA,CASSYEVQPNTEAFF,TGTGCCAGCAGTTACGAGGTACAGCCGAACACTGAAGCTTTCTTT
NA,TRBV15,TRBJ1-1,NA,CATSRDKGYTEAFF,TGTGCCACCAGCAGAGATAAAGGGTACACTGAAGCTTTCTTT
NA,TRBV2,TRBJ2-2,TRBD1,CASTDRADGGLFF,TGTGCCAGCACGGACAGGGCGGACGGGGGGCTGTTTTTT
few,TRBV7-2,TRBJ2-3,NA,CASSLAAGSSTDTQYF,TGTGCCAGCAGCTTAGCGGCAGGGTCTAGCACAGATACGCAGTATTTT
NA,TRBV25-1,TRBJ2-3,TRBD2,CASSALAGQRDTQYF,TGTGCCAGCAGTGCCCTAGCGGGCCAACGAGATACGCAGTATTTT
few,TRBV3-1,TRBJ1-5,NA,CASSHDRDNQPQHF,TGTGCCAGCAGCCATGACCGAGACAATCAGCCCCAGCATTTT
many,TRBV20-1,TRBJ2-7,NA,CSAGSSSAYEQYF,TGCAGTGCGGGGAGCAGTTCCGCCTACGAGCAGTACTTC
few,TRBV25-1,TRBJ2-2,TRBD2,CASSPPPGAGGNTGELFF,TGTGCCAGCAGTCCTCCTCCCGGAGCGGGGGGGAACACCGGGGAGCTGTTTTTT
many,TRBV9,TRBJ2-3,NA,CASSVGSLTDTQYF,TGTGCCAGCAGCGTAGGATCTCTCACAGATACGCAGTATTTT
NA,TRBV25-1,TRBJ1-1,NA,CASSDPIYRAEAFF,TGTGCCAGCAGTGACCCTATCTACAGAGCTGAAGCTTTCTTT
many,TRBV20-1,TRBJ2-3,TRBD2,CSAPALGLAGGHTDTQYF,TGCAGTGCCCCCGCCCTGGGACTAGCGGGAGGACACACAGATACGCAGTATTTT
few,TRBV28,TRBJ2-3,NA,CASSTTRDRDTQYF,TGTGCCAGCAGCACCACCCGGGACCGAGATACGCAGTATTTT
many,TRBV9,TRBJ2-3,TRBD2,CASSERGAEDTQYF,TGTGCCAGCAGCGAGCGGGGGGCTGAAGATACGCAGTATTTT
many,TRBV7-2,TRBJ2-7,NA,CASSLGQGTYEQYF,TGTGCCAGCAGCTTAGGCCAGGGGACCTACGAGCAGTACTTC
once,TRBV10-1,TRBJ2-2,NA,CASRATGLAGELFF,TGTGCCAGCAGAGCCACAGGGTTGGCCGGGGAGCTGTTTTTT
NA,TRBV29-1,TRBJ2-3,NA,CSVLQPRYTDTQYF,TGCAGCGTTCTTCAACCCAGATACACAGATACGCAGTATTTT
many,TRBV9,TRBJ2-1,TRBD2,CASSVGEGFEQFF,TGTGCCAGCAGCGTAGGGGAGGGTTTTGAGCAGTTCTTC
many,TRBV7-2,TRBJ2-7,TRBD1,CASSSTGVEQYF,TGTGCCAGCAGCTCAACAGGGGTCGAGCAGTACTTC
NA,TRBV10-3,TRBJ2-2,NA,CATAGRNTGELFF,TGTGCCACCGCGGGACGGAATACCGGGGAGCTGTTTTTT